The 7 T cell receptor beta chains below come from one sample, sequenced in a study of blood T cell repertoires in COVID-19. Assay used: immunoSEQ multiplex PCR; TCRdb lists only in-frame clones, some missing. The data show about 150,000 clones, 87% seen once. Sequencing input: peripheral blood. All receptors come from an elderly man with acute or convalescent COVID-19.

The chain has TRBV28 and TRBJ1-5, with TRBD1 matching 8 bases. The V gene end was trimmed by 5 bases and the J gene end by 2 bases; junction bases not matched to a gene: 11. The CDR3 extends over 17 amino acids. Germline V CDR1 and CDR2: MDHEN, SYDVKM. The CDR3 region is CASSPQGEVRGNQPQHF. CDR3 nucleotide sequence: TGTGCCAGCAGTCCACAGGGGGAGGTTCGTGGCAATCAGCCCCAGCATTTT.

The rearrangement joins TRBV10-3 to TRBJ2-1, with 7 bases that match TRBD1. V was clipped by 4 bases and J by 9 bases; unmatched bases: 6. Germline V gives CDR1 ENHRY, CDR2 SYGVKD. This CDR3 has 13 residues. The CDR3 here is CAISGDSQSEQFF. The DNA for the CDR3 is TGTGCCATCAGTGGGGACAGTCAAAGTGAGCAGTTCTTC.

The chain has TRBV13 and TRBJ2-3, with D maybe TRBD2 (5 bases). Germline V gene lookup returns CDR1 PRHDT and CDR2 FYEKMQ (reference sequence). V was shortened by 2 bases and J by 0 bases, with 9 bases between the two germline ends. CDR3 length equals 15 residues. CDR3 in amino acids: CASSLLAGSTDTQYF. The DNA for the CDR3 is TGTGCCAGCAGCTTACTCGCGGGTAGCACAGATACGCAGTATTTT.

The V and J genes are TRBV24-1 and TRBJ2-7; 11 nucleotides line up with TRBD1. V gave up 1 base and J gave up 6 bases; unmatched junction bases: 4. The CDR3 runs 15 residues. Germline CDR1 is KGHDR and CDR2 is SFDVKD. CDR3 sequence: CATSDFGQGAGEQYF. The CDR3 DNA follows: TGTGCCACCAGTGATTTCGGACAGGGGGCGGGCGAGCAGTACTTC.

The genes are TRBV6-6 and TRBJ2-7, with 8 bases fitting TRBD1. The CDR3 loop spans 14 amino acids. Germline CDR1 MNHNY, CDR2 SVGAGI (reference sequence). V trimming: 10 bases; J trimming: 3 bases; junction bases outside the gene matches: 11. CDR3 in DNA: TGTGCCACCCTAATAGACAGGGGCAACTACGAGCAGTACTTC. It yields the protein CATLIDRGNYEQYF.

The sample holds one count of this clone. The V gene is TRBV27, the J gene TRBJ2-1, with TRBD2 as a possible D gene (6 bases). V gave up 7 bases and J gave up 7 bases, with 29 bases separating them. The germline V gene encodes CDR1 MNHEY and CDR2 SMNVEV (reference sequence). The CDR3 runs to 18 residues. The CDR3 nucleotides are TGTGCCAGCATCTCTTTGGCCCCCACCCCGGAGGGGAGGAATGAGCAGTTCTTC. Translation gives CASISLAPTPEGRNEQFF.

This sequence joins TRBV2 and TRBJ2-3; 9 bases line up with TRBD1. CDR1 is SNHLY, CDR2 FYNNEI, per germline. The trim removed 6 bases at V and 3 bases at J, leaving 1 base unmatched. The CDR3 is 13 residues long. This CDR3 reads CASRGQGTDTQYF. The CDR3 nucleotides read TGTGCCAGCAGGGGACAGGGAACAGATACGCAGTATTTT.